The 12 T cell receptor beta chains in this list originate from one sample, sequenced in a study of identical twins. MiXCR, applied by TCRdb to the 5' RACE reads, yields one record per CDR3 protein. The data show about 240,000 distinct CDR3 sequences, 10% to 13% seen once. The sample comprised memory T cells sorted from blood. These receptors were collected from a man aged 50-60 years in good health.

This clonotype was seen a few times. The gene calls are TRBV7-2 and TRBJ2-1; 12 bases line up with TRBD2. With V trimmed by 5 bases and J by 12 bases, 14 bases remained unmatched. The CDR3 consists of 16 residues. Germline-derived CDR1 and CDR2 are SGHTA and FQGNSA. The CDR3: CASSPTLLAGGGRQFF. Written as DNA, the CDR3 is TGTGCCAGCAGCCCCACTCTACTAGCGGGAGGTGGACGGCAGTTCTTC.

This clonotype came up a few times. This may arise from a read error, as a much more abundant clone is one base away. CDR3 region: CASSFEGGTGTQYF. In DNA form, the CDR3 reads TGTGCCAGCAGCTTCGAGGGCGGCACAGGTACGCAGTATTTT. This chain uses TRBV7-9 with TRBJ2-3, with D tentatively TRBD1 or TRBD2 (5 bases each). The CDR3 sequence is 14 residues long. The germline CDR1 and CDR2 sequences are SEHNR and FQNEAQ (reference sequence).

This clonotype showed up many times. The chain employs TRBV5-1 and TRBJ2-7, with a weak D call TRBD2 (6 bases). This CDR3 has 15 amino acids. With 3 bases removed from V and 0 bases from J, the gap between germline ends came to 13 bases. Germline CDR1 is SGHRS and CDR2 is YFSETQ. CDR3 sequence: CASSSGGTLSYEQYF. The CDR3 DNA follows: TGCGCCAGCAGCTCGGGCGGGACCCTCTCCTACGAGCAGTACTTC.

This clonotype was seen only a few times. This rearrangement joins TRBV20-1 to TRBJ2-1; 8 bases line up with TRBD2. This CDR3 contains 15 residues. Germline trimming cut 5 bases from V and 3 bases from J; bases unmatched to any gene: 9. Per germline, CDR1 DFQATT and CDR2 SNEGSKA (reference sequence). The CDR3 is CSAGLALGGYNEQFF. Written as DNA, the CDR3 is TGCAGTGCTGGACTAGCTCTAGGAGGCTACAATGAGCAGTTCTTC.

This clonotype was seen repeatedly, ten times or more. The DNA of the CDR3 is TGTGCCAGCAGCTTTATTGTAGAAAAACTGTTTTTT. Translated, it gives CASSFIVEKLFF. The chain carries TRBV7-9 and TRBJ1-4, with D unresolved. This CDR3 comprises 12 residues. Deletions cut 3 bases from V and 8 bases from J, with 7 bases between. Germline V gene sequence: CDR1 SEHNR, CDR2 FQNEAQ (reference sequence).

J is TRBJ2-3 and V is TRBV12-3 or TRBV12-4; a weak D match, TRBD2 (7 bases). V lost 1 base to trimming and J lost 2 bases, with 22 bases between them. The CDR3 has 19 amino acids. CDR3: CASSLGGGARLIPTDTQYF. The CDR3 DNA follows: TGTGCCAGCAGTTTAGGTGGGGGGGCCAGATTAATACCCACAGATACGCAGTATTTT.

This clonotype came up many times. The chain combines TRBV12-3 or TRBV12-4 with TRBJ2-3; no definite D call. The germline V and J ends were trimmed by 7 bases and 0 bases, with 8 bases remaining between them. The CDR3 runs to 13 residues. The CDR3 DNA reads TGTGCCAGCACTACGGACAGCACAGATACGCAGTATTTT. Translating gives CASTTDSTDTQYF.

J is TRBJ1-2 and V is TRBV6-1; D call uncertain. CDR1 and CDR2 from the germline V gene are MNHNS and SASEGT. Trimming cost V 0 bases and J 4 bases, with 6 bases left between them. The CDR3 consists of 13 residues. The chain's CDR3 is CASSEADSYGYTF. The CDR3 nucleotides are TGTGCCAGCAGTGAAGCTGATAGCTATGGCTACACCTTC.

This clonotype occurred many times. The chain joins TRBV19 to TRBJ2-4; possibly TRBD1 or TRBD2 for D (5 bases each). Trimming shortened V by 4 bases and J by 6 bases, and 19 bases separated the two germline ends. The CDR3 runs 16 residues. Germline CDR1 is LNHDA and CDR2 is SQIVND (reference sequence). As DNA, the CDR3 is TGTGCCAGTAGTACCCGATCTGGGACCATGGGAAACATTCAGTACTTC. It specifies CASSTRSGTMGNIQYF.

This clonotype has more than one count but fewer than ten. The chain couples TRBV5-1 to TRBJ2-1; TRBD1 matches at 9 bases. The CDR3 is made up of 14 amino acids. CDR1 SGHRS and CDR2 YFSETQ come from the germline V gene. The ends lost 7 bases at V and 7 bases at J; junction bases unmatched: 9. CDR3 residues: CASSGQGTGNEQFF. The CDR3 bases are TGCGCCAGCTCGGGACAGGGCACGGGAAATGAGCAGTTCTTC.

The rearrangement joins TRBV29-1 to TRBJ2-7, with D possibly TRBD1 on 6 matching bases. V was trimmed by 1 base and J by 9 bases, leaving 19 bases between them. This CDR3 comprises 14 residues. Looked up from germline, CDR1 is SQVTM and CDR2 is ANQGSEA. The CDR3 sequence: CSVEGTVRGRGQYF. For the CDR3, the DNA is TGCAGCGTTGAAGGGACAGTTCGGGGCAGGGGGCAGTACTTC.

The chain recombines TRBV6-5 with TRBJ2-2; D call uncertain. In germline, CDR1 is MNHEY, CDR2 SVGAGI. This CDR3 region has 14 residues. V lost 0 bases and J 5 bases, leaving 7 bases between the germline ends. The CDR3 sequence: CASSYSRLTGELFF. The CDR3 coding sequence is TGTGCCAGCAGTTACTCTCGGCTAACCGGGGAGCTGTTTTTT.